This TCR beta chain was recovered during a study of monozygotic twins with inflammatory bowel disease. Using the 5' RACE reads, TCRdb records one entry per CDR3 protein without DNA. This sample's table has about 380,000 distinct CDR3 sequences. Germline V lookup: CDR1 SSHAT, CDR2 FNYEAQ (reference sequence). This CDR3 region has 16 residues. The sequenced sample was blood. This TCR was recovered from a human donor with ulcerative colitis or Crohn's disease, or a healthy co-twin of an affected twin (not recorded which). This rearrangement joins TRBV7-7 to TRBJ2-5; TCRdb designates TRBD2, a call that cannot be tested without DNA. The CDR3 here is CASSPGGLAGKETQYF.